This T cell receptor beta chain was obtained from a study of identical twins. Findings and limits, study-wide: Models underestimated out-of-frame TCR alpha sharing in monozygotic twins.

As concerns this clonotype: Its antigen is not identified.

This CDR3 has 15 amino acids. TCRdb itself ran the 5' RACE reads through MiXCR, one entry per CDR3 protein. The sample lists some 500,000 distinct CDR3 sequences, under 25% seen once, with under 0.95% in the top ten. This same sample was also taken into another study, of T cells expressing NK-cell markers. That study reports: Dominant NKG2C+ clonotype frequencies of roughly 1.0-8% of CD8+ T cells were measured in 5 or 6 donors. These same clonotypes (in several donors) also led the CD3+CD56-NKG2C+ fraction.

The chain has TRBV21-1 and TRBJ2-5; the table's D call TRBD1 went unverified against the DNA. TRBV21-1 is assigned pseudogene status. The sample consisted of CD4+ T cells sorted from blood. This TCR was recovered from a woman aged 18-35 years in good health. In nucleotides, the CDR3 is TGTGCCAGCAGCGAGTTGGACAGGGGCCAAGAGACCCAGTACTTC. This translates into CASSELDRGQETQYF.